Each of the 12 T cell receptor beta chains below was sequenced from the same sample in a study of blood T cell repertoires in COVID-19. The table came from immunoSEQ multiplex PCR; TCRdb's copy has only in-frame clones and leaves some out. The sample has 250,000 to 350,000 clones, approximately 85% seen once; the top ten hold roughly 0.94%. Sequenced material: peripheral blood. Source of these receptors: a human donor with COVID-19, enrolled during active disease. The donor label of this sample is uncertain.

The chain uses TRBV5-4 and TRBJ2-4, with 9 bases matching TRBD2. Germline trimming cut 2 bases from V and 5 bases from J; bases unmatched to any gene: 8. The CDR3 consists of 16 residues. CDR1 SGHNT and CDR2 YYREEE come from the germline V gene (reference sequence). The DNA of the CDR3 is TGTGCCAGCAGCTTATTAGCGGGGGCGGGGGAAAACATTCAGTACTTC. Its translation is CASSLLAGAGENIQYF. Full variable domain (rest looked up from reference TRBV5-4 and TRBJ2-4): ETGVTQSPTHLIKTRGQQVTLRCSSQSGHNTVSWYQQALGQGPQFIFQYYREEENGRGNFPPRFSGLQFPNYSSELNVNALELDDSALYLCASSLLAGAGENIQYFGAGTRLSVL.

J is TRBJ1-5 and V is TRBV3-1 (or the pseudogene TRBV3-2); the D is unclear. The V end was cut by 2 bases, the J end by 5 bases, with 4 bases between. The CDR3 runs to 12 residues. Germline V gene data show CDR1 as LGHDT and CDR2 as YNNKEL (reference sequence). CDR3 bases: TGTGCCAGCAGCCAATCCTATCAGCCCCAGCATTTT. Protein: CASSQSYQPQHF.

V and J are TRBV29-1 and TRBJ1-2; 9 bases are a match to TRBD1. Germline V gene lookup returns CDR1 SQVTM and CDR2 ANQGSEA. The trim removed 6 bases at V and 4 bases at J, leaving 6 bases unmatched. The CDR3 sequence is 13 residues long. The CDR3 loop is CSVNGQGPYGYTF. In DNA, the CDR3 is TGCAGCGTAAACGGACAGGGGCCCTATGGCTACACCTTC.

This chain links TRBV18 with TRBJ2-1; the match to TRBD2 covers 9 bases. CDR3 size: 15 residues. V dropped 4 bases and J dropped 5; count of bases not matched to a gene: 6. CDR1 is KGHSH, CDR2 LQKENI, per germline. In DNA form, the CDR3 reads TGTGCCAGCTCACTAAGCGGGAGGCAGAACAATGAGCAGTTCTTC. Protein sequence: CASSLSGRQNNEQFF.

The chain combines TRBV19 with TRBJ2-7, with 7 bases that match TRBD2. CDR3 size: 15 residues. The junction had 8 bases not matched to a gene; V was cut back by 1 base and J by 5 bases. Per germline, CDR1 LNHDA and CDR2 SQIVND (reference sequence). The CDR3 here is CASSIGLLAGDEQYF. DNA of the CDR3: TGTGCCAGTAGTATAGGATTGCTGGCGGGGGACGAGCAGTACTTC.

A single count supports this clone. The rearrangement links TRBV19 to TRBJ2-3; 13 nucleotides align to TRBD2. Germline V gene sequence: CDR1 LNHDA, CDR2 SQIVND (reference sequence). This CDR3 region has 18 residues. The ends lost 6 bases at V and 3 bases at J; junction bases unmatched: 12. The DNA of the CDR3 is TGTGCCAGTAGCAACCAGGTAGGACTAGCGGGAGCTACAGATACGCAGTATTTT. It is translated as CASSNQVGLAGATDTQYF.

The gene calls are TRBV6-5 and TRBJ1-1; possibly TRBD1 for D (5 bases). Germline V CDR1 and CDR2: MNHEY, SVGAGI. V was cut by 2 bases and J by 10 bases, with 11 bases left in between. This CDR3 has 12 amino acids. CDR3 residues: CASSYGEGPAFF. The CDR3 DNA sequence: TGTGCCAGCAGTTACGGGGAGGGACCAGCTTTCTTT.

The rearrangement joins TRBV15 to TRBJ1-1; possibly TRBD1 for D (5 bases). Germline values: CDR1 LNHNV, CDR2 YYDKDF (reference sequence). Trimming removed 6 bases at V and 7 bases at J, with 18 bases between. The CDR3 spans 14 residues. The CDR3 here is CATRVAGLPNEAFF. In DNA, the CDR3 is TGTGCCACCAGAGTAGCAGGGCTACCCAATGAAGCTTTCTTT.

V gene TRBV7-9 combines with J gene TRBJ2-1; D is ambiguous. Trimming removed 4 bases at V and 2 bases at J, with 6 bases between. This CDR3 is built from 13 residues. The germline V gene has CDR1 SEHNR and CDR2 FQNEAQ (reference sequence). CDR3 bases: TGTGCCAGCAGCTCAATCCCCTACAATGAGCAGTTCTTC. Translated, it gives CASSSIPYNEQFF.

The rearrangement joins TRBV11-2 to TRBJ1-6; no firm D call. The germline gives CDR1 SGHAT, CDR2 FQNNGV. V dropped 0 bases and J dropped 8 bases, with 5 bases sitting between them. CDR3 size: 13 residues. The CDR3 is CASSLERDSPLHF. The CDR3 DNA follows: TGTGCCAGCAGCTTAGAACGGGATTCACCCCTCCACTTT.

This chain links TRBV5-1 with TRBJ1-6; maybe TRBD1 (6 bases). From germline, CDR1 is SGHRS and CDR2 YFSETQ. This CDR3 region has 16 residues. V gave up 2 bases and J gave up 2 bases, with 11 bases separating them. Here the CDR3 DNA reads TGCGCCAGCAGCTTACAGGGAGATACCTATAATTCACCCCTCCACTTT. It is translated as CASSLQGDTYNSPLHF.

This clone was observed once. This rearrangement joins TRBV5-1 to TRBJ2-1; TRBD2 matches 10 bases. After removal of 5 bases from V and 0 bases from J, the junction contained 5 bases not matched to a gene. Germline CDR1 SGHRS, CDR2 YFSETQ. This CDR3 is built from 16 residues. The CDR3 nucleotides read TGCGCCAGCAGTCGGACTAGCGGTAGCTCCTACAATGAGCAGTTCTTC. Translating it yields CASSRTSGSSYNEQFF.